What follows is one T cell receptor (beta chain) and its context. A J-beta primer mix and a sample-barcoded 5' primer were used in a second PCR of roughly 6 to 12 cycles. Each CDR3 protein is one row after TCRdb ran MiXCR on the 5' RACE reads. The repertoire holds roughly 500,000 distinct CDR3 sequences, with 27% as singletons. This record belongs to a study of blood T cells in healthy people across ages. The V gene lost 1 base and the J gene lost 9 bases, with 11 bases spanning the gap. The CDR3 loop spans 13 amino acids. CDR1 and CDR2 (germline): SGHKS, YYEKEE (reference sequence). V gene TRBV5-5 combines with J gene TRBJ1-5, with D perhaps TRBD1 (5 bases). The clonotype was recovered from a woman in her sixties or seventies in good health. The source material was blood. The CDR3 reads CASSLSGDRPQHF. DNA of the CDR3: TGTGCCAGCAGCTTGTCGGGGGATCGGCCCCAGCATTTT.